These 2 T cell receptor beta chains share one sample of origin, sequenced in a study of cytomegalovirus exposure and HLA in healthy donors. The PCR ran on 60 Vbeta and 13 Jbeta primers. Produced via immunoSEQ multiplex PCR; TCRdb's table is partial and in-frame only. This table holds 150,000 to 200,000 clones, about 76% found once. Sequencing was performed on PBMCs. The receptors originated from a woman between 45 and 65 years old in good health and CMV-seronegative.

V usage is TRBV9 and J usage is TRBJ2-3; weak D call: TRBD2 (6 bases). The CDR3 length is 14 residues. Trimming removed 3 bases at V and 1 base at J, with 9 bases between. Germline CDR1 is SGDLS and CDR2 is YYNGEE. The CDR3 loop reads CASSGERGTDTQYF. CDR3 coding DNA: TGTGCCAGCAGCGGCGAGCGGGGCACAGATACGCAGTATTTT. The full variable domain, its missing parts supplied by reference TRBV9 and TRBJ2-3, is DSGVTQTPKHLITATGQRVTLRCSPRSGDLSVYWYQQSLDQGLQFLIQYYNGEERAKGNILERFSAQQFPDLHSELNLSSLELGDSALYFCASSGERGTDTQYFGPGTRLTVL.

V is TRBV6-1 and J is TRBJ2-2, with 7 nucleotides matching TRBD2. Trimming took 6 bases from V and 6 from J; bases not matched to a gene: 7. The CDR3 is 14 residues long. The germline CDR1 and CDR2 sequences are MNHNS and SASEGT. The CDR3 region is CASRVRGDAGELFF. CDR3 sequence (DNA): TGTGCCAGCAGGGTCCGGGGGGACGCCGGGGAGCTGTTTTTT.